This is a list of T cell receptor beta chains from one sample in a study of untreated major depressive disorder. The data were produced by immunoSEQ multiplex PCR, yet TCRdb's version contains in-frame clones alone and is incomplete. The sample records about 19,000 clones, approximately 92% being singletons. Sequenced sample: CD4+ T cells from PBMCs. The source of these receptors is a woman between 35 and 50 years old with major depressive disorder. Both conserved end residues are trimmed from each CDR3. Each record gives: J gene, clone size, V gene, CDR3 protein. Clone size is given for some rows only: seen once, a few or many times, or a class if the clone is expanded.

>TRBJ2-2|NA|TRBV6-1
ASLRGSNTGELF
>TRBJ2-7|NA|TRBV14
ASSQDLTSYEQY
>TRBJ2-1|NA|TRBV6-5
ASWTVYNEQF
>TRBJ1-2|NA|TRBV11-3
ASSLGRTGNNYGYT
>TRBJ2-1|NA|TRBV6-5
ASSYGQTSGSGEQF
>TRBJ1-4|few|TRBV19
ASRPLQGRDEKLF
>TRBJ2-5|NA|TRBV29-1
SVEPTETQY
>TRBJ2-1|NA|TRBV30
AWRGRGAHNEQF
>TRBJ1-4|NA|TRBV6-1
ASSNPGVEKLF
>TRBJ2-1|NA|TRBV4-1
ASSRPNSYNEQF
>TRBJ1-2|NA|TRBV10-1
ASSPSTGGGYT
>TRBJ1-3|NA|TRBV2
ASTRPISSGNTIY
>TRBJ1-3|NA|TRBV15
ATSKIGGSSGNTIY
>TRBJ2-7|NA|TRBV7-9
ASSRGTGRNSDEQY
>TRBJ1-1|NA|TRBV18
ASSPQLGEAF
>TRBJ1-2|NA|TRBV15
ATSREITPNYGYT
>TRBJ1-1|once|TRBV29-1
SVLRHSSSRNTEAF
>TRBJ2-3|NA|TRBV2
ASTSGGGGHTDTQY
>TRBJ2-3|NA|TRBV9
ASSVTSGSGFFGDTQY
>TRBJ2-7|once|TRBV5-1
ASTQGGVAGGEQY
>TRBJ2-4|NA|TRBV5-6
ASSIPGQGKNIQY
>TRBJ1-4|NA|TRBV11-3
ASSLGRFNEKLF
>TRBJ1-2|NA|TRBV30
AASGTDPYGYT
>TRBJ2-3|NA|TRBV6-5
ASSYGGTDTQY
>TRBJ2-4|once|TRBV5-1
ASSETGTSASYGY